This T cell receptor (beta chain) was recovered during a study of shared clonotypes between healthy human individuals. Study at large: Ranging from 18 to 49 in age, donors were a couple of women and a few men. Findings of the study overall: Some clonotypes were shared by all four sorted-subset donors, while others were not shared. The non-shared ones had lower generation probabilities than the shared ones. Roughly 4.7% was the fraction of naive CD4 clonotypes found shared across a few donors.

With respect to this clone: Its antigen is not known.

Original handling: ImmunoSEQ sequences covered only the junction and lacked quality scores; filtering therefore differed. Here immunoSEQ multiplex PCR was the method, and the copy in TCRdb shows in-frame clones only, minus some. V and J calls and clone size are given by that table; D and trimming were obtained from the DNA. The sample gives around 2,000,000 clones, approximately 94% of which show up once; 0.85% to 1.3% is in the top ten. CD45RO-negative, CCR7-selected cells formed the naive CD8 fraction, which excluded terminally differentiated effector memory CD45RA+ cells. The CDR3 is 12 residues long. Trimming pared 9 bases from V and 5 bases from J, leaving 12 bases between. Germline V CDR1 and CDR2: MNHEY, SMNVEV (reference sequence).

The TCR was taken from a man younger than 30 in good health. This chain joins TRBV27 and TRBJ2-3; D unclear. The sequenced material came from naive CD8+ T cells sorted from blood. The CDR3 sequence: CASQRWGDTQYF. As DNA, the CDR3 is TGTGCCAGTCAGAGGTGGGGAGATACGCAGTATTTT.